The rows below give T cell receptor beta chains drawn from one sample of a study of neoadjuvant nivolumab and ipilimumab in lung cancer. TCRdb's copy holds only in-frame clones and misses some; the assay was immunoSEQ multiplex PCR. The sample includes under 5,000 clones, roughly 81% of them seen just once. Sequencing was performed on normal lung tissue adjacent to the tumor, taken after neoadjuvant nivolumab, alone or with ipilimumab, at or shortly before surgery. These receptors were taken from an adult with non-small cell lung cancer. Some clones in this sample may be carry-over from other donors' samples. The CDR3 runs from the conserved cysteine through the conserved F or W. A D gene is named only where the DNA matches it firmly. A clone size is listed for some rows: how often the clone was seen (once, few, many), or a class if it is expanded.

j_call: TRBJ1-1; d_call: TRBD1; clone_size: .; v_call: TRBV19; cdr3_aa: CASSIDGQGAFRTEAFF; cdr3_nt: TGTGCCAGTAGTATAGATGGGCAGGGGGCTTTTCGTACTGAAGCTTTCTTT
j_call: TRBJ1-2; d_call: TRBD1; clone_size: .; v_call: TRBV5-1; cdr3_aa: CASSLPRDRPSPNYGYTF; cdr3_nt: TGCGCCAGCAGCTTGCCCCGGGACAGGCCCTCTCCTAACTATGGCTACACCTTC
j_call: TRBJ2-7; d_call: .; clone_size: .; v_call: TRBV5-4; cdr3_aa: CASSPAAGVGAYEQYF; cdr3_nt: TGTGCCAGCAGCCCGGCAGCAGGAGTTGGGGCCTACGAGCAGTACTTC
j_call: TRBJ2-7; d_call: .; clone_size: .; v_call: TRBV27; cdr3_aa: CASSPQMSYEQYF; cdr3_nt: TGTGCCAGCAGCCCCCAGATGTCCTACGAGCAGTACTTC
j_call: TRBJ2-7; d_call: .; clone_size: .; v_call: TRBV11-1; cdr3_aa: CASSTEAVPYEQYF; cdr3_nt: TGTGCCAGCAGCACCGAGGCAGTCCCCTACGAGCAGTACTTC
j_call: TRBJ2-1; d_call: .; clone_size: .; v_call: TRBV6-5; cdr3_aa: CASSPQGGYEQFF; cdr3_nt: TGTGCCAGCAGCCCCCAGGGAGGATATGAGCAGTTCTTC
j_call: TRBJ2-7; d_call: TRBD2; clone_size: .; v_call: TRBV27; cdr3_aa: CASSLGLAGGAYEQYF; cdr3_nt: TGTGCCAGCAGTTTAGGTCTAGCGGGAGGGGCCTACGAGCAGTACTTC
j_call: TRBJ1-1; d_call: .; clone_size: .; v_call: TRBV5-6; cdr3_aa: CASRGNTEAFF; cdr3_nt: TGTGCCAGCCGGGGGAACACTGAAGCTTTCTTT
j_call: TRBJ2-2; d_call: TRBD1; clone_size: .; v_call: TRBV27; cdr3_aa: CASTHGDRFTGELFF; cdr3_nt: TGTGCCAGCACCCATGGGGACAGATTCACCGGGGAGCTGTTTTTT
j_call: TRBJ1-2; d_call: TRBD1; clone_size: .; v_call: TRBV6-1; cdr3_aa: CASSAMLDRGFGYTF; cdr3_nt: TGTGCCAGCAGTGCTATGTTGGACAGGGGTTTTGGCTACACCTTC
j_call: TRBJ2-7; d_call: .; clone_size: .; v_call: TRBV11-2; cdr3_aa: CASSLVVGIVEQYF; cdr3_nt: TGTGCCAGCAGCTTAGTTGTTGGTATTGTAGAGCAGTACTTC
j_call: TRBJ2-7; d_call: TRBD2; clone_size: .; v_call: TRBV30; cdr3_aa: CAWRTSGTNEQYF; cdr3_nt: TGTGCCTGGAGAACTAGCGGGACTAACGAGCAGTACTTC
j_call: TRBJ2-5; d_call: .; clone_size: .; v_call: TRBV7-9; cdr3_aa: CASSVAREQETQYF; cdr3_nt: TGTGCCAGCAGTGTTGCTCGAGAACAAGAGACCCAGTACTTC
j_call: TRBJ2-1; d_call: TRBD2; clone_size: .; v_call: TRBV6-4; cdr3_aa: CASSDSTSGRKGNEQFF; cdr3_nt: TGTGCCAGCAGTGACTCGACTAGCGGGAGGAAAGGGAATGAGCAGTTCTTC
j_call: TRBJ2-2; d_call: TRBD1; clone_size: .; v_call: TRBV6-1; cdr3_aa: CASSRDRVTGELFF; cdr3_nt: TGTGCCAGCAGCCGGGACAGGGTTACCGGGGAGCTGTTTTTT
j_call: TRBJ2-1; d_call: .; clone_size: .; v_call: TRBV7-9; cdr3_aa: CASSPPVKRTVSTYNEQFF; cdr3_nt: TGTGCCAGCAGCCCTCCAGTAAAGCGTACAGTCTCAACCTACAATGAGCAGTTCTTC
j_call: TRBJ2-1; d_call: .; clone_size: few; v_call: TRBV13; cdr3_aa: CASSLYGGPINSAYNEQFF; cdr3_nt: TGTGCCAGCAGCTTATACGGCGGGCCGATAAATTCTGCCTACAATGAGCAGTTCTTC
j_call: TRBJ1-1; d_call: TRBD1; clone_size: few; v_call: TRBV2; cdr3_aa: CASRYRGNTEAFF; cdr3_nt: TGTGCCAGCAGGTACAGGGGGAACACTGAAGCTTTCTTT
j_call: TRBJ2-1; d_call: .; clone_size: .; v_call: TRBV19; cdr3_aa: CASSAGRETPYNEQFF; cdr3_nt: TGTGCCAGTAGTGCGGGGCGGGAAACACCTTACAATGAGCAGTTCTTC
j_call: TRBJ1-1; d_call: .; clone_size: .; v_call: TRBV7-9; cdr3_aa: CASSDPGLNTEAFF; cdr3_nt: TGTGCCAGCAGCGATCCGGGATTAAACACTGAAGCTTTCTTT
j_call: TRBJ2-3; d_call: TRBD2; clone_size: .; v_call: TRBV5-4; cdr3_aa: CASSLGLASDTQYF; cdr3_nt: TGTGCCAGCAGCTTGGGACTAGCCTCAGATACGCAGTATTTT
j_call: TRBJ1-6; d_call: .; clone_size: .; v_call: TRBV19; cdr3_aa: CASSDGLSSYNSPLHF; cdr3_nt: TGTGCCAGTAGTGATGGGTTGAGCTCCTATAATTCACCCCTCCACTTT
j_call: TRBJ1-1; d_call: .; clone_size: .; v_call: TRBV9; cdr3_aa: CASSVVDRGKNTEAFF; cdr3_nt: TGTGCCAGCAGCGTAGTTGATCGGGGAAAGAACACTGAAGCTTTCTTT